The entry below describes one T cell receptor (beta chain). At the DNA level, this CDR3 is encoded by other sequences in the same sample as well. This CDR3 has 14 amino acids. V lost 2 bases and J 2 bases, leaving 11 bases between the germline ends. The germline CDR1 and CDR2 sequences are SGHDT and YYEEEE. These data are taken from a study of cytomegalovirus exposure and HLA in healthy donors. The donors belonged to the 120-subject validation cohort, separate from the roughly 670-subject first cohort. TCRdb's copy holds only in-frame clones and misses some; the assay was immunoSEQ multiplex PCR. The table has over 100,000 clones, roughly 89% seen once.

Sequencing was performed on PBMCs. The origin of this receptor is a man aged 30 to 45 in good health and CMV-seronegative. The chain joins TRBV5-6 to TRBJ2-7; D perhaps matches TRBD1 (5 bases). CDR3 DNA sequence: TGTGCCAGCAGCTTTTTTCAGGGAACCTACGAGCAGTACTTC. Protein: CASSFFQGTYEQYF.